One sample yielded the 28 T cell receptor beta chains listed below, sequenced in a study of human thymus T cells. The data were produced by immunoSEQ multiplex PCR, yet TCRdb's version contains in-frame clones alone and is incomplete. The table lists approximately 46,000 clones, 85% to 95% of them singletons. The sequenced material came from blood. These receptors were taken from a girl in the first two years of life with a congenital heart defect but otherwise immunologically healthy.

The chain carries TRBV4-3 and TRBJ2-3; D call uncertain. The germline V and J ends were trimmed by 0 bases and 6 bases, with 1 base remaining between them. This CDR3 comprises 11 residues. Germline assignment: CDR1 LGHNA and CDR2 YSLEER. Here the CDR3 reads CASSQEDTQYF. The CDR3 DNA reads TGCGCCAGCAGCCAAGAGGATACGCAGTATTTT.

The chain employs TRBV7-9 and TRBJ2-2; D is unresolved. The CDR3 loop spans 14 amino acids. V dropped 7 bases and J dropped 5 bases, with 14 bases sitting between them. The germline V gene encodes CDR1 SEHNR and CDR2 FQNEAQ (reference sequence). CDR3 protein: CASTFARHTGELFF. CDR3 nucleotides: TGTGCCAGCACCTTTGCAAGGCATACCGGGGAGCTGTTTTTT.

The chain uses TRBV7-6 and TRBJ1-1; the D gene is possibly TRBD1 (6 bases). This CDR3 has 17 amino acids. CDR1 SGHVS and CDR2 FNYEAQ come from the germline V gene. Trimming removed 4 bases from V and 7 bases from J, with 25 bases in between. CDR3 DNA: TGTGCCAGCAGCTCCTCCCCCCCGCAGGGGCCTAAGGATGAAGCTTTCTTT. This encodes CASSSSPPQGPKDEAFF.

This clone was detected a few times. V usage is TRBV2 and J usage is TRBJ2-7, with 8 bases matching TRBD1. This CDR3 is 13 amino acids long. Germline V gene lookup returns CDR1 SNHLY and CDR2 FYNNEI. With 6 bases clipped from V and 6 bases from J, the junction kept 7 bases outside the gene matches. The CDR3 protein is CASRLDREGEQYF. CDR3 in DNA: TGTGCCAGCAGGCTGGACAGGGAAGGCGAGCAGTACTTC.

The chain couples TRBV5-1 to TRBJ2-3; 9 bases agree with TRBD2. Trimming cost V 3 bases and J 0 bases; bases outside gene matches: 5. The CDR3 is made up of 16 amino acids. Germline V lookup: CDR1 SGHRS, CDR2 YFSETQ. The CDR3 bases are TGCGCCAGCAGCTGGCCGCTAGCGGGAAGCACAGATACGCAGTATTTT. Amino acid sequence: CASSWPLAGSTDTQYF.

The J gene is TRBJ1-5, the V gene TRBV7-4, with D uncertain. Germline V CDR1 and CDR2: SGHVT, SQSDAQ. The CDR3 contains 14 residues. Trimming stripped 5 bases from V and 2 bases from J, with 10 bases between. The CDR3 region has the DNA TGTGCCAGCAGCCCAACTCAGGGCAATCAGCCCCAGCATTTT. This encodes CASSPTQGNQPQHF.

The chain uses TRBV6-1 and TRBJ2-1, with D perhaps matching TRBD2 (6 bases). Deletions cut 6 bases from V and 0 bases from J, with 9 bases between. Germline V lookup: CDR1 MNHNS, CDR2 SASEGT. This CDR3 contains 14 residues. CDR3 protein: CASRASDSYNEQFF. The CDR3 coding sequence is TGTGCCAGCAGGGCTAGCGACTCCTACAATGAGCAGTTCTTC.

The rearrangement uses TRBV5-4 and TRBJ2-7; 8 bases line up with TRBD2. CDR3 length: 17 amino acids. Germline assignment: CDR1 SGHNT and CDR2 YYREEE (reference sequence). V shed 5 bases and J 0 bases; nucleotides not matched to a gene: 13. The DNA for the CDR3 is TGTGCCAGCAGTTTGTACGGCCCCGGGACTAGCTCCTACGAGCAGTACTTC. Residues: CASSLYGPGTSSYEQYF. The variable domain in full, completed from reference TRBV5-4 and TRBJ2-7, reads ETGVTQSPTHLIKTRGQQVTLRCSSQSGHNTVSWYQQALGQGPQFIFQYYREEENGRGNFPPRFSGLQFPNYSSELNVNALELDDSALYLCASSLYGPGTSSYEQYFGPGTRLTVT.

The chain links TRBV7-9 to TRBJ2-1; TRBD1 might be the D (5 bases). The CDR3 covers 14 residues. V lost 5 bases to trimming and J lost 2 bases, with 10 bases between them. The germline V gene has CDR1 SEHNR and CDR2 FQNEAQ (reference sequence). This CDR3 is CASSVGVAYNEQFF. As DNA, the CDR3 is TGTGCCAGCAGCGTAGGGGTGGCCTACAATGAGCAGTTCTTC.

The chain has TRBV7-8 and TRBJ2-6; D is unclear. V was shortened by 8 bases and J by 1 base, with 9 bases between the two germline ends. This CDR3 is built from 14 residues. Germline CDR1 and CDR2: SGHVS and FQNEAQ. CDR3 DNA sequence: TGTGCCAGCGGCTCTTCGTCTGGGGCCAACGTCCTGACTTTC. Amino acid sequence: CASGSSSGANVLTF.

The chain combines TRBV14 with TRBJ2-7; 13 positions agree with TRBD2. The CDR3 is 16 residues long. Per the germline V gene, CDR1 is SGHDN and CDR2 is FVKESK. The ends lost 4 bases at V and 4 bases at J; junction bases unmatched: 7. The CDR3 loop reads CASSPLTSGRTYEQYF. The CDR3 coding sequence is TGTGCCAGCAGCCCCTTGACTAGCGGGAGGACGTACGAGCAGTACTTC. The complete variable domain, with remaining parts taken from reference TRBV14 and TRBJ2-7, reads EAGVTQFPSHSVIEKGQTVTLRCDPISGHDNLYWYRRVMGKEIKFLLHFVKESKQDESGMPNNRFLAERTGGTYSTLKVQPAELEDSGVYFCASSPLTSGRTYEQYFGPGTRLTVT.

This chain links TRBV5-4 with TRBJ2-5, with D possibly being TRBD1 (5 bases). CDR3 length: 14 residues. With 0 bases removed from V and 0 bases from J, the gap between germline ends came to 6 bases. Germline lookup yields CDR1 SGHNT and CDR2 YYREEE (reference sequence). CDR3 nucleotide sequence: TGTGCCAGCAGCTTGGGACAGTACCAAGAGACCCAGTACTTC. It encodes CASSLGQYQETQYF.

The rearrangement links TRBV6-5 to TRBJ2-7, with TRBD1 as a possible D gene (6 bases). Germline CDR1 and CDR2: MNHEY and SVGAGI. Trimming took 4 bases from V and 5 from J, leaving 15 bases between them. This CDR3 comprises 14 residues. CDR3 nucleotides: TGTGCCAGCAGTTCCACAGGGAAACGGAACGAGCAGTACTTC. Protein product: CASSSTGKRNEQYF.

This chain links TRBV5-1 with TRBJ1-4; a weak D match, TRBD1 (6 bases). The CDR3 consists of 12 residues. Trimming took off 4 bases at V and 8 bases at J, with 9 bases between the two ends. Germline V gives CDR1 SGHRS, CDR2 YFSETQ. The CDR3 sequence: CASSPQGEKLFF. In DNA form, the CDR3 reads TGCGCCAGCAGCCCGCAGGGGGAAAAACTGTTTTTT.

The rearrangement uses TRBV19 and TRBJ2-1; 7 nucleotides match TRBD1. Looked up from germline, CDR1 is LNHDA and CDR2 is SQIVND (reference sequence). V lost 1 base, J lost 2 bases, and 2 bases stayed unmatched. The CDR3 loop spans 15 amino acids. The CDR3 nucleotides are TGTGCCAGTAGTATAGGGCAGGGGGCCTACAATGAGCAGTTCTTC. It encodes CASSIGQGAYNEQFF.

The rearrangement joins TRBV5-1 to TRBJ2-3; D might be TRBD1 (6 bases). V was clipped by 0 bases and J by 1 base, with 9 bases between them. Germline CDR1 and CDR2: SGHRS and YFSETQ. The CDR3 sequence is 15 residues long. CDR3: CASSLDRVRTDTQYF. As DNA, the CDR3 is TGCGCCAGCAGCTTGGACAGGGTCCGCACAGATACGCAGTATTTT.

The chain combines TRBV5-1 with TRBJ2-7; D possibly matches TRBD1 or TRBD2 (5 bases each). This CDR3 comprises 14 residues. The V gene's germline CDR1 is SGHRS and CDR2 YFSETQ. V was shortened by 2 bases and J by 4 bases, with 13 bases between the two germline ends. The CDR3 loop is CASSLLWGSYEQYF. CDR3 bases: TGCGCCAGCAGCTTACTGTGGGGGTCATACGAGCAGTACTTC.

The V gene is TRBV18, the J gene TRBJ2-5; D is unresolved. The ends were cut back, 1 base at V and 0 bases at J, with 6 bases in the middle. The CDR3 totals 14 residues. Germline V lookup: CDR1 KGHSH, CDR2 LQKENI. CDR3 loop: CASSPRHNQETQYF. CDR3 sequence (DNA): TGTGCCAGCTCACCACGGCACAACCAAGAGACCCAGTACTTC.

The rearrangement links TRBV6-1 to TRBJ2-7; 14 bases map to TRBD2. With V trimmed by 4 bases and J by 3 bases, 2 bases remained unmatched. Germline V gene lookup returns CDR1 MNHNS and CDR2 SASEGT. CDR3 length: 15 residues. CDR3 loop: CASSVGLAGGYEQYF. In nucleotides, the CDR3 is TGTGCCAGCAGTGTCGGACTAGCGGGAGGCTACGAGCAGTACTTC.

The chain joins TRBV5-1 to TRBJ2-7, with 9 nucleotides matching TRBD1. The germline V gene has CDR1 SGHRS and CDR2 YFSETQ. This CDR3 spans 12 amino acids. V shed 4 bases, J shed 8 bases, and the junction held 4 bases outside the gene matches. DNA for the CDR3: TGCGCCAGCAGCCCCAACAGGGGGCAGCAGTACTTC. It yields the protein CASSPNRGQQYF.

This rearrangement joins TRBV4-1 to TRBJ2-7, with 8 bases that match TRBD2. The CDR3 totals 14 residues. The V segment lost 4 bases and the J segment 2 bases; nucleotides outside the gene matches: 4. The germline V gene encodes CDR1 MGHRA and CDR2 YSYEKL. The CDR3 nucleotides read TGCGCCAGCAGCCCCCAGCGGGGGACCTACGAGCAGTACTTC. It codes for CASSPQRGTYEQYF.

The chain combines TRBV20-1 with TRBJ2-5, with unresolved D. Germline-derived CDR1 and CDR2 are DFQATT and SNEGSKA (reference sequence). V was pared by 6 bases and J by 2 bases, with 7 bases between. CDR3 size: 11 residues. The CDR3 DNA is TGCAGTGCGGCTCGGCAAGAGACCCAGTACTTC. It yields the protein CSAARQETQYF.

The rearrangement joins TRBV6-5 to TRBJ1-2, with 8 nucleotides matching TRBD1. The germline CDR1 and CDR2 sequences are MNHEY and SVGAGI. The CDR3 runs to 13 residues. The V and J ends lost 3 bases and 8 bases, in that order; junction bases with no gene match: 5. The CDR3 loop reads CASSYQGAGGYTF. Here the CDR3 DNA reads TGTGCCAGCAGTTATCAGGGGGCAGGAGGCTACACCTTC.

The chain carries TRBV2 and TRBJ2-6, with 13 positions matching TRBD2. V shed 10 bases and J 1 base; nucleotides not matched to a gene: 4. CDR3 length equals 16 residues. Germline CDR1 SNHLY, CDR2 FYNNEI. CDR3 region: CATPGLAGSGANVLTF. CDR3 in DNA: TGTGCCACCCCGGGACTAGCGGGGTCTGGGGCCAACGTCCTGACTTTC.

This rearrangement joins TRBV27 to TRBJ2-1, with D possibly matching TRBD2 (5 bases). CDR3 length: 15 amino acids. Germline V gene lookup returns CDR1 MNHEY and CDR2 SMNVEV (reference sequence). V shed 4 bases and J shed 8 bases, with 18 bases lying between them. CDR3: CASSSGDRVWDEQFF. The CDR3 coding sequence is TGTGCCAGCAGTTCCGGGGATCGGGTTTGGGATGAGCAGTTCTTC.

This sequence joins TRBV7-2 and TRBJ1-3; 10 bases agree with TRBD1. Germline assignment: CDR1 SGHTA and CDR2 FQGNSA. V lost 5 bases and J lost 4; bases outside the gene matches: 8. The CDR3 length is 16 residues. Here the CDR3 DNA reads TGTGCCAGCAGCCCGGGGGGACAGGGGCGGGGAAACACCATATATTTT. Residues: CASSPGGQGRGNTIYF. The complete variable domain, with remaining parts taken from reference TRBV7-2 and TRBJ1-3, reads GAGVSQSPSNKVTEKGKDVELRCDPISGHTALYWYRQSLGQGLEFLIYFQGNSAPDKSGLPSDRFSAERTGGSVSTLTIQRTQQEDSAVYLCASSPGGQGRGNTIYFGEGSWLTVV.

For the CDR3, the DNA is TGTGCCAGCAGTCAAAAGCCCGCGTTGAACACCGGGGAGCTGTTTTTT. This codes for CASSQKPALNTGELFF. J is TRBJ2-2 and V is TRBV11-2; unclear D gene. Germline assignment: CDR1 SGHAT and CDR2 FQNNGV. V lost 6 bases to trimming and J lost 1 base, with 15 bases between them. The CDR3 spans 16 residues. The whole variable domain, remainder taken from reference TRBV11-2 and TRBJ2-2, is EAGVAQSPRYKIIEKRQSVAFWCNPISGHATLYWYQQILGQGPKLLIQFQNNGVVDDSQLPKDRFSAERLKGVDSTLKIQPAKLEDSAVYLCASSQKPALNTGELFFGEGSRLTVL.

The chain couples TRBV28 to TRBJ1-3; D uncertain. The germline V gene encodes CDR1 MDHEN and CDR2 SYDVKM. This CDR3 comprises 13 residues. V was pared by 5 bases and J by 2 bases, with 7 bases between. The CDR3 sequence: CASSMGAGNTIYF. For the CDR3, the DNA is TGTGCCAGCAGTATGGGTGCTGGAAACACCATATATTTT. Using reference TRBV28 and TRBJ1-3 for the parts outside the CDR3, the full variable domain is DVKVTQSSRYLVKRTGEKVFLECVQDMDHENMFWYRQDPGLGLRLIYFSYDVKMKEKGDIPEGYSVSREKKERFSLILESASTNQTSMYLCASSMGAGNTIYFGEGSWLTVV.